This T cell receptor beta chain was sequenced in a study of CD8 T cells in ankylosing spondylitis. Study results and limitations: In peripheral blood, disease-linked CD8+ clones occurred at relatively low frequencies.

TCRdb re-analysed the 5' RACE reads in MiXCR, keeping a single row per CDR3 protein. The sample gives 210,000 or so distinct CDR3 sequences, 7% to 10% of which show up once; 4.5% to 5% is in the top ten. This clonotype was seen more than once but under ten times. Its antigen is unidentified. The V and J ends lost 1 base and 0 bases, in that order; junction bases with no gene match: 2. The CDR3 consists of 15 residues. Looked up from germline, CDR1 is GTSNPN and CDR2 is SVGIG (reference sequence). The sequence came from a female donor with ankylosing spondylitis or in good health (not recorded which). The V and J genes are TRBV30 and TRBJ2-3; 9 bases fit TRBD2. The sequencing sample was made of blood, either unsorted or a sorted T cell fraction (not recorded which). The CDR3 DNA reads TGTGCCTGGAGTGGTAGCGGGAGTAGCACAGATACGCAGTATTTT. It codes for CAWSGSGSSTDTQYF.